This T cell receptor beta chain was profiled in a study of T cells in localized non-small cell lung cancer. Concerning this clone itself: Its antigen is unidentified.

The CDR3 is 18 amino acids. Germline lookup yields CDR1 SNHLY and CDR2 FYNNEI. V was clipped by 5 bases and J by 7 bases; unmatched bases: 12. General study points: Appearances in adjacent lung were noted for a median 57 of the top 100 tumor clones. In uninvolved adjacent lung, T cell clonality reached its highest value, exceeding tumor.

Only in-frame clones appear in the TCRdb table, and some are missing; sequencing was by immunoSEQ multiplex PCR. The sample includes some 64,000 clones, about four fifths seen only once; the top ten take around 4.8%. The chain links TRBV2 to TRBJ2-1; 15 bases are shared with TRBD2. Sequencing used PBMCs, obtained before any cancer treatment. The receptor was derived from a man aged 40 to 75 with stage II lung adenocarcinoma. The CDR3 here is CASSPGLAGGVGQNEQFF. The CDR3 region has the DNA TGTGCCAGCAGTCCGGGACTAGCGGGAGGAGTCGGGCAAAATGAGCAGTTCTTC.